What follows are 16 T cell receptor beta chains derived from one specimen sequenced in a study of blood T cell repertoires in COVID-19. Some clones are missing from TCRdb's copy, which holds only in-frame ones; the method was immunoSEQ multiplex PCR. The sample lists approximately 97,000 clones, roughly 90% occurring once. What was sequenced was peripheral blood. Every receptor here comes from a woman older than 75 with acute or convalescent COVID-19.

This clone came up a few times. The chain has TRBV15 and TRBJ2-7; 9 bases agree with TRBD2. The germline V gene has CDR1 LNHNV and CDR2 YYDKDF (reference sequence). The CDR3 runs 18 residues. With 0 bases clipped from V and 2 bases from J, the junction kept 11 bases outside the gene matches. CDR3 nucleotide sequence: TGTGCCACCAGCAGAGAAACCCTTATAGCGGGGGTCCCCTACGAGCAGTACTTC. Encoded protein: CATSRETLIAGVPYEQYF.

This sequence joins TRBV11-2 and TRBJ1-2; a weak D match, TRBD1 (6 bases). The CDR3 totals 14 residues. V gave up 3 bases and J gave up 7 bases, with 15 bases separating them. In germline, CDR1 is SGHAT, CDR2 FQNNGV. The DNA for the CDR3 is TGTGCCAGCAGCTTGGGGGCATCGTTCTCTGGCTACACCTTC. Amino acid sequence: CASSLGASFSGYTF.

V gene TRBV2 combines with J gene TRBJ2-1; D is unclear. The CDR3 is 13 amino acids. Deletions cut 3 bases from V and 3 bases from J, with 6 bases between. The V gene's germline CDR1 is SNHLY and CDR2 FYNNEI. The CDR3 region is CASSDSFYNEQFF. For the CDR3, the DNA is TGTGCCAGCAGTGATAGCTTCTACAATGAGCAGTTCTTC.

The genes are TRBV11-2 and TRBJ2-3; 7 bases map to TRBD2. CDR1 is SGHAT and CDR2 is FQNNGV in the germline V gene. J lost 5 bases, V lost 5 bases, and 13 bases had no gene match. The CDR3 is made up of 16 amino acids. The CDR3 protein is CASSPLSQRGRDTQYF. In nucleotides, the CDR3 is TGTGCCAGCAGCCCTCTGAGCCAGCGGGGTAGAGATACGCAGTATTTT.

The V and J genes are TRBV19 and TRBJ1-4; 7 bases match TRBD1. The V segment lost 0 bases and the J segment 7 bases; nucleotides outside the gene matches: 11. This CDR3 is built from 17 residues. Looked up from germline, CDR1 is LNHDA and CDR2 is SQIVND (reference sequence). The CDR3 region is CASSIESPGQIVEKLFF. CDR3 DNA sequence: TGTGCCAGTAGTATAGAATCACCGGGACAGATTGTTGAAAAACTGTTTTTT.

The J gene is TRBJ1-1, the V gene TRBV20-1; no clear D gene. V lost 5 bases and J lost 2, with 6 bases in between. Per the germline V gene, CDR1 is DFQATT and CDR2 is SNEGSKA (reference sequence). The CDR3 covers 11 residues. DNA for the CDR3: TGCAGTGCTTACAGAAACACTGAAGCTTTCTTT. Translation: CSAYRNTEAFF.

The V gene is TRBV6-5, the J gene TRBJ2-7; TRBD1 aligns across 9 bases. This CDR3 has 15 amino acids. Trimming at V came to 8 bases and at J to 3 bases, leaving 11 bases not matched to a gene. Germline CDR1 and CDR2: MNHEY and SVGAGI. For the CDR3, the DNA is TGTGCCAGCGTTGTCCCGGGACAGGGCCGCTACGAGCAGTACTTC. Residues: CASVVPGQGRYEQYF.

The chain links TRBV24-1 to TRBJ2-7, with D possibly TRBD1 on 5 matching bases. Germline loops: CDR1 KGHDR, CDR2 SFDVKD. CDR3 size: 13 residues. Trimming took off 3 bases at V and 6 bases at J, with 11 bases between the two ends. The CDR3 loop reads CATSDDQGPEQYF. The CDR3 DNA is TGTGCCACCAGTGATGATCAGGGTCCCGAGCAGTACTTC.

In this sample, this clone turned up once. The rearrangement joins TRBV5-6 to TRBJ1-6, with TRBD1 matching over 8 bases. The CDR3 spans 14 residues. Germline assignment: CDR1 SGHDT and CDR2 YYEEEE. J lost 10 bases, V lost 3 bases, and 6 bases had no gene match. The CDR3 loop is CASSSDRADSPLHF. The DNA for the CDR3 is TGTGCCAGCAGCTCGGACAGGGCGGACTCACCCCTCCACTTT. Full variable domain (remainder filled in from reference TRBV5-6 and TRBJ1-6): DAGVTQSPTHLIKTRGQQVTLRCSPKSGHDTVSWYQQALGQGPQFIFQYYEEEERQRGNFPDRFSGHQFPNYSSELNVNALLLGDSALYLCASSSDRADSPLHFGNGTRLTVT.

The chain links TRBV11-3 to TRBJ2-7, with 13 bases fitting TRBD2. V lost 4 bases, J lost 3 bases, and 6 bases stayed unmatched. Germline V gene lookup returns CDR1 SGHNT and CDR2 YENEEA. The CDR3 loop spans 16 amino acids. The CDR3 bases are TGTGCCAGCAGCTCGTTCGGACTAGCGGGAGTCTACGAGCAGTACTTC. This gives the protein CASSSFGLAGVYEQYF.

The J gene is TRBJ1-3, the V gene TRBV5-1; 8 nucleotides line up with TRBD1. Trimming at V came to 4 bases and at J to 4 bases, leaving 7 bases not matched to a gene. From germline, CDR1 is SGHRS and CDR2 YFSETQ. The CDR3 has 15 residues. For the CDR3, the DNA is TGCGCCAGCAGCCTATTGACAGGGGCCGGAAACACCATATATTTT. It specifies CASSLLTGAGNTIYF.

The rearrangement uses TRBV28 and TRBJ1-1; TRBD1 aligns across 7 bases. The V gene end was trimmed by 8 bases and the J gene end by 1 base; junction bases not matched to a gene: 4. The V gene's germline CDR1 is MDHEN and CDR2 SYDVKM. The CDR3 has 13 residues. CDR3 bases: TGTGCCAGCTTCGACAGGGCGAACACTGAAGCTTTCTTT. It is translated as CASFDRANTEAFF.

CDR3 sequence reads: CASRQLAGATDTQYF. CDR3 in DNA: TGTGCCAGCAGACAGCTAGCGGGGGCCACAGATACGCAGTATTTT. The chain uses TRBV2 and TRBJ2-3; the match to TRBD2 covers 10 bases. The CDR3 extends over 15 amino acids. Germline CDR1 reads SNHLY; CDR2 reads FYNNEI. The trim removed 6 bases at V and 2 bases at J, leaving 5 bases unmatched.

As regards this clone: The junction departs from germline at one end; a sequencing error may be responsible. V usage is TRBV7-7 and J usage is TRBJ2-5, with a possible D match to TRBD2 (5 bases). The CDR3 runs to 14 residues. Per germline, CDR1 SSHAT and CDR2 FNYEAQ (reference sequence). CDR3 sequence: CASSLSREQETQYF. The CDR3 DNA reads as TGTGCTAGCAGCTTATCTAGGGAGCAGGAGACCCAGTACTTC.

The CDR3 protein is CASSTADRGSSYEQYF. The CDR3 bases are TGTGCCAGCAGCACCGCGGACAGGGGGAGCTCCTACGAGCAGTACTTC. The V call is TRBV11-2, the J call TRBJ2-7; 10 bases are a match to TRBD1. Looked up from germline, CDR1 is SGHAT and CDR2 is FQNNGV. The junction had 7 bases not matched to a gene; V was cut back by 5 bases and J by 0 bases. This CDR3 contains 16 residues. Variable domain in full (rest from reference TRBV11-2 and TRBJ2-7): EAGVAQSPRYKIIEKRQSVAFWCNPISGHATLYWYQQILGQGPKLLIQFQNNGVVDDSQLPKDRFSAERLKGVDSTLKIQPAKLEDSAVYLCASSTADRGSSYEQYFGPGTRLTVT.

Written as DNA, the CDR3 is TGTGCCAGCAGTTACCTAGCAGTGAACACTGAAGCTTTCTTT. This translates into CASSYLAVNTEAFF. The chain joins TRBV2 to TRBJ1-1; no firm D call. Trimming stripped 5 bases from V and 0 bases from J, with 10 bases between. This CDR3 is 14 amino acids long. Germline CDR1 reads SNHLY; CDR2 reads FYNNEI.